The rows below give T cell receptor beta chains drawn from one sample of a study of response to subunit inactivated influenza vaccine. MiXCR, run by TCRdb on the RT-PCR reads, gives a single entry per CDR3 protein. Among 290,000 or so distinct CDR3 sequences, approximately 21% were seen once, and the ten largest hold 10%. The specimen was PBMCs from blood, collected less than 22 months after vaccination. Receptors were obtained from a man aged 50-75 years who received an inactivated influenza vaccine. Both conserved end residues are part of each CDR3.

J: TRBJ1-1
V: TRBV6-2/TRBV6-3
CDR3: CASSPPGNEAFF

J: TRBJ1-1
V: TRBV5-6
CDR3: CASSSLLQVGGLNTEAFF

J: TRBJ1-2
V: TRBV11-1
CDR3: CASSQGQDSYTF

J: TRBJ1-2
V: TRBV20-1
CDR3: CSARDDRRVDYTF

J: TRBJ2-1
V: TRBV20-1
CDR3: CSANLYNEQFF

J: TRBJ2-1
V: TRBV11-2
CDR3: CASSTRDRVVNEQFF

J: TRBJ1-6
V: TRBV20-1
CDR3: CSARPPDGARVVDSPLHF

J: TRBJ2-7
V: TRBV13
CDR3: CASSLVGQSYEQYF

J: TRBJ1-2
V: TRBV7-9
CDR3: CASSLTAANYGYTF

J: TRBJ2-3
V: TRBV7-9
CDR3: CASSGGTSGRTDTQYF

J: TRBJ1-1
V: TRBV18
CDR3: CASSNSRLNTEAFF

J: TRBJ1-1
V: TRBV7-9
CDR3: CTSSLVTFRLNTEAFF

J: TRBJ2-7
V: TRBV29-1
CDR3: CSVEGPRPYEQYF

J: TRBJ1-1
V: TRBV19
CDR3: CASTRLKRDTEAFF

J: TRBJ2-3
V: TRBV3-1
CDR3: CASSQGTSTDTQYF

J: TRBJ2-2
V: TRBV28
CDR3: CASSLSGAGELFF

J: TRBJ1-1
V: TRBV5-1
CDR3: CASSFRKVTEAFF

J: TRBJ2-5
V: TRBV4-3
CDR3: CASSQDGRQGDWPEYF

J: TRBJ1-1
V: TRBV12-3/TRBV12-4
CDR3: CASSRENTEAFF

J: TRBJ1-6
V: TRBV12-3/TRBV12-4
CDR3: CASSLLRGRSPLHF

J: TRBJ2-3
V: TRBV3-1
CDR3: CASSQWERTDTQYF